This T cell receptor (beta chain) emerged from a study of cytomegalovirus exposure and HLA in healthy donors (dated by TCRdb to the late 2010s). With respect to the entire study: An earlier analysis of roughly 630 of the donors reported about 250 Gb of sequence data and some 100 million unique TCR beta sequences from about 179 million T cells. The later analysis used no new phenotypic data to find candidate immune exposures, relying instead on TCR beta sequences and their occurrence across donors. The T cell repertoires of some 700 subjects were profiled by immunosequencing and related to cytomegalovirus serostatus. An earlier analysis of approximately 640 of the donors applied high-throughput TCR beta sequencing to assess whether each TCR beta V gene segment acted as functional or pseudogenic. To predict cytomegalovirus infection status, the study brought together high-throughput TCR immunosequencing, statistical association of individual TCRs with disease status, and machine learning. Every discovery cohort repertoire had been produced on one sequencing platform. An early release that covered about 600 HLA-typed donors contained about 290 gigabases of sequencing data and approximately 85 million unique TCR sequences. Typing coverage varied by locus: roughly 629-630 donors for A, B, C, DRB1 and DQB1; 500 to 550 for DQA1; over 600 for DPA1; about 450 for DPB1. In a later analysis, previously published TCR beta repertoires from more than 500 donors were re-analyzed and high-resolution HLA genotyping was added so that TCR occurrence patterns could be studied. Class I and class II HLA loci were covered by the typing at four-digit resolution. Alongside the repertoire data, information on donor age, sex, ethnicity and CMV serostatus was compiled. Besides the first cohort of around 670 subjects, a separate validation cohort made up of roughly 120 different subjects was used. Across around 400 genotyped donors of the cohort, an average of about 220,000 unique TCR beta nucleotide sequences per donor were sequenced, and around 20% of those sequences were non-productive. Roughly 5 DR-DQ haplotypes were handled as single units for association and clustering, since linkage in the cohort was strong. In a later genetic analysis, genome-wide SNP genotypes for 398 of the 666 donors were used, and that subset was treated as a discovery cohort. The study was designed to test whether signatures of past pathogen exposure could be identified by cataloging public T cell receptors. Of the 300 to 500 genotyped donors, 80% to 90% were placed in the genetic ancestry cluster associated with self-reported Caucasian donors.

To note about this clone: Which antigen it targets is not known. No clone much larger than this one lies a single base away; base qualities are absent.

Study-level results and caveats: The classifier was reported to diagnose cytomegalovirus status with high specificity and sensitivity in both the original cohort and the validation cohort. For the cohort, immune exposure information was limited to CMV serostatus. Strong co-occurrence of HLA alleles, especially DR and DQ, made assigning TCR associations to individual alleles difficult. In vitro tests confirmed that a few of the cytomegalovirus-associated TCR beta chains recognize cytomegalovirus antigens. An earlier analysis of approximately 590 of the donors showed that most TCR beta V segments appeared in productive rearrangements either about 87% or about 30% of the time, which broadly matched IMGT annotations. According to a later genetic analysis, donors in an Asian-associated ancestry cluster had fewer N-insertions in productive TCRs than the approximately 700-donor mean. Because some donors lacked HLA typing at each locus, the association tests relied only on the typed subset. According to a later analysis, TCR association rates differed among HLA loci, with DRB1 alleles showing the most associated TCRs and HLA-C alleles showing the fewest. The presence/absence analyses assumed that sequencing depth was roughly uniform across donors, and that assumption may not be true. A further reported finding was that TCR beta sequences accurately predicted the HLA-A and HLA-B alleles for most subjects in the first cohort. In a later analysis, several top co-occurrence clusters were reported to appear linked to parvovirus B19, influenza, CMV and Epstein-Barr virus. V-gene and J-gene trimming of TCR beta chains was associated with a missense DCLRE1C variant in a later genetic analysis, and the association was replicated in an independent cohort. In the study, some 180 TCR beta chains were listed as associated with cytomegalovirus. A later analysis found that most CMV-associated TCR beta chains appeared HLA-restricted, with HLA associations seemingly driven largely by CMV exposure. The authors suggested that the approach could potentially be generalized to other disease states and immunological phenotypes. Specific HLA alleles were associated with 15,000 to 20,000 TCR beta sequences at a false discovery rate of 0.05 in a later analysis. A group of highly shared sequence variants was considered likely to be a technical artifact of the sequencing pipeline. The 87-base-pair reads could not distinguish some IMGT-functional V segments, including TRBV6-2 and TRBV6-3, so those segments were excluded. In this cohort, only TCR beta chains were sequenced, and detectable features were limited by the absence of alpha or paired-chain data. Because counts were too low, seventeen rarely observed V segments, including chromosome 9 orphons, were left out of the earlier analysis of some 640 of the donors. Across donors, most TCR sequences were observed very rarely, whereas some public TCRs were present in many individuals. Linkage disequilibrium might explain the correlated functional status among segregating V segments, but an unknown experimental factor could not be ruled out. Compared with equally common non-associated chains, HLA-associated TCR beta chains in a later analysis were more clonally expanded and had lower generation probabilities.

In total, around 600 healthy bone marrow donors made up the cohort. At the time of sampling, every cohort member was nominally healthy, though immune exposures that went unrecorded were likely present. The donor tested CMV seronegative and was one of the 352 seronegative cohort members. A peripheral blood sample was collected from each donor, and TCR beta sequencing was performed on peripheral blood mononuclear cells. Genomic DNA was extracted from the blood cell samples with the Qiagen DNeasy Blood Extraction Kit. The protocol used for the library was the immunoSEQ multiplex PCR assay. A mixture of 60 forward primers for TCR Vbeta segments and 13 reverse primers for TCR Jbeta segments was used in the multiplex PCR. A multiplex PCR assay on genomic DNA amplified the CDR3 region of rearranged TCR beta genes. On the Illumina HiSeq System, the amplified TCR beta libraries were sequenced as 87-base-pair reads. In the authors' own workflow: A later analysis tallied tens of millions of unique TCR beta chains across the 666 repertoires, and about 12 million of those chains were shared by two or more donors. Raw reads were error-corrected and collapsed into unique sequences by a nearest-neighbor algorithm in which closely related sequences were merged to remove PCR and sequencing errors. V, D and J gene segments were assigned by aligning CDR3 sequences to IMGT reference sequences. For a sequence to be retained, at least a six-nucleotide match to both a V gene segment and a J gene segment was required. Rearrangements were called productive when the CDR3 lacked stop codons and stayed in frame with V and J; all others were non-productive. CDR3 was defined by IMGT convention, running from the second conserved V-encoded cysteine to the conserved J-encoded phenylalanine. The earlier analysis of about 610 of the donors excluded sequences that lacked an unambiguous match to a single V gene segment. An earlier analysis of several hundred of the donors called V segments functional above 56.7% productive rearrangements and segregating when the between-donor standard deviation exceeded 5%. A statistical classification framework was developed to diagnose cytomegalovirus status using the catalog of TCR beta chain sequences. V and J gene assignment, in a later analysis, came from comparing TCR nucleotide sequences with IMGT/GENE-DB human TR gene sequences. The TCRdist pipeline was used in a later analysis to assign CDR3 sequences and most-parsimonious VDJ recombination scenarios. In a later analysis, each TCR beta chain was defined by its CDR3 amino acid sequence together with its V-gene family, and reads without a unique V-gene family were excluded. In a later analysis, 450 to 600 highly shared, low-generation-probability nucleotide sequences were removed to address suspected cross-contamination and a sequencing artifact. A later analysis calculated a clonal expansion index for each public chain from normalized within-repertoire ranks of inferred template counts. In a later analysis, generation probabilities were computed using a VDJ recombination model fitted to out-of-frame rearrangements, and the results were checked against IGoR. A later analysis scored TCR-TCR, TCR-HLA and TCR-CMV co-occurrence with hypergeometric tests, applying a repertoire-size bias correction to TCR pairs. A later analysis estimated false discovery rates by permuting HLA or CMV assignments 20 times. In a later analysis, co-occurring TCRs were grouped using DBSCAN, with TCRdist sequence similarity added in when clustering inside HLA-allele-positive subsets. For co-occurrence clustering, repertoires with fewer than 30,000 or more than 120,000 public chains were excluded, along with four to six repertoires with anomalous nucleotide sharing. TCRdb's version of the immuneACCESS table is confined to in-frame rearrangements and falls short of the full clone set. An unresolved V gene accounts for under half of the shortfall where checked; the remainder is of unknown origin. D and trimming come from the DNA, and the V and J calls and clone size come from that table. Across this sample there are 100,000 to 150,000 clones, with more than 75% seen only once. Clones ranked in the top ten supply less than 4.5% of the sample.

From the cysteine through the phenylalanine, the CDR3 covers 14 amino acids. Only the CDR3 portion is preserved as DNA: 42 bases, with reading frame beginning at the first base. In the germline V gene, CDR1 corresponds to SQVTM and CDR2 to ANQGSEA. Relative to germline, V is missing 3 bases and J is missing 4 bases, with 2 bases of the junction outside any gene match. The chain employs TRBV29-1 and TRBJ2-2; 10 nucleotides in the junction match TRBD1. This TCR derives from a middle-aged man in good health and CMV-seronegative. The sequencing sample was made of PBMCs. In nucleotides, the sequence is TGCAGCGTTGAGGACAGGGGGAGCACCGGGGAGCTGTTTTTT. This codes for CSVEDRGSTGELFF.